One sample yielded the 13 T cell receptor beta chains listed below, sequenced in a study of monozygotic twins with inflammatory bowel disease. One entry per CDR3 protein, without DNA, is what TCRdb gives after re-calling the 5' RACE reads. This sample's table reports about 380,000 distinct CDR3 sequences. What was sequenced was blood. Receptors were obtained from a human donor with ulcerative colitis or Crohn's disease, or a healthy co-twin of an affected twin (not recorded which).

This CDR3 reads CASSLGASHNYGYTF. The J gene is TRBJ1-2, the V gene TRBV11-1; TCRdb picks TRBD1, but there is no DNA to check that call. CDR1 and CDR2 (germline): SGHAT, FQDESV (reference sequence). The CDR3 has 15 amino acids.

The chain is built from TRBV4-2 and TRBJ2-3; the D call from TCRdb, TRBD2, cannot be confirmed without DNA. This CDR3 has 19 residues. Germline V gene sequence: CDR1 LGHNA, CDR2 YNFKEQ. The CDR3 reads CASSRSSGTSGGATDTQYF.

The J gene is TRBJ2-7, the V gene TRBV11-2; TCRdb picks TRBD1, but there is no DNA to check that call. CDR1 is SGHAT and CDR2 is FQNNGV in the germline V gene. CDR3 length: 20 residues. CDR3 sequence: CASSRQGAASLLLSSYEQYF.

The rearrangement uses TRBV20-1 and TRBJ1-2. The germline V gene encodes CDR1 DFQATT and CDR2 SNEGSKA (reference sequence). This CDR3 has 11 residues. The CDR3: CRTRLNYGYTF.

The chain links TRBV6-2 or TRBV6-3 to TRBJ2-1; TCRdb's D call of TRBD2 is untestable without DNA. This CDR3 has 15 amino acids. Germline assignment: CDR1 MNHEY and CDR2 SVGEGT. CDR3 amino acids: CASSYPGLAANEQFF.

CDR3 sequence: CASSYQGWEGEIQYF. The genes are TRBV6-5 and TRBJ2-5; the TRBD2 assignment by TCRdb is unverifiable without DNA. Germline CDR1 is MNHEY and CDR2 is SVGAGI. This CDR3 contains 15 residues.

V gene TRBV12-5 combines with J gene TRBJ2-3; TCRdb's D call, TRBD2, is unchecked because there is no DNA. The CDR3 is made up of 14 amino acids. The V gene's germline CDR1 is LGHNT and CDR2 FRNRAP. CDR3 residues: CASGLFGGPDTQYF.

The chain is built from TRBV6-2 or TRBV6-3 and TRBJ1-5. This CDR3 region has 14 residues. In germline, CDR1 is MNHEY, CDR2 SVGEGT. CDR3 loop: CASTLRGPSQPQHF.

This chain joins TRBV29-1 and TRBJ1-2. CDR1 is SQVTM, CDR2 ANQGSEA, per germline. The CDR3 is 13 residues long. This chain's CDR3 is CSVEQDAGYGYTF.

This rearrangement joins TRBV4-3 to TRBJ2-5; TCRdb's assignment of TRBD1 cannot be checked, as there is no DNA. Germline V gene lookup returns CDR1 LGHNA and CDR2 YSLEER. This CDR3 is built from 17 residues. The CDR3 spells CASSQEGAGGYQETQYF.

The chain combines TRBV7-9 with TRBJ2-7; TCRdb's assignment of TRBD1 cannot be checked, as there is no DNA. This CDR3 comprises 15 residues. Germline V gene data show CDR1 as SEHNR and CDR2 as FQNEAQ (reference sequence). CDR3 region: CASSLARAQRDEQYF.

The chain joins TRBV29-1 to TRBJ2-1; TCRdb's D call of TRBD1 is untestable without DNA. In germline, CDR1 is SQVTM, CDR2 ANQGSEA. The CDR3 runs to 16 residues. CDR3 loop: CSARSQGGNSYNEQFF.

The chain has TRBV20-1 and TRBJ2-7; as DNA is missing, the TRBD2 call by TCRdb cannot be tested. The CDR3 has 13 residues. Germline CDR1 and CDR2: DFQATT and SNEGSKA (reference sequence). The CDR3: CSPRRGANYEQYF.